The next 25 T cell receptor beta chains were all read from a single sample in a study of glioma-infiltrating T cells. The iRepertoire nested amplicon-rescue multiplex PCR amplified TCR alpha and beta CDR3s from RNA. TCRdb itself ran the multiplex PCR reads through MiXCR, one entry per CDR3 protein. The data show some 16,000 distinct CDR3 sequences, 58% seen once. The sample comprised glioma tissue, nonneoplastic brain tissue, or PBMCs (not recorded which). All receptors derive from a human donor with low-grade glioma or glioblastoma, undergoing nonglioma brain surgery, or in good health (not recorded which).

The gene calls are TRBV6-2 or TRBV6-3 and TRBJ2-1; 8 nucleotides match TRBD1. The V and J ends lost 6 bases and 8 bases, in that order; junction bases with no gene match: 9. From germline, CDR1 is MNHEY and CDR2 SVGEGT. This CDR3 has 14 residues. This chain's CDR3 is CASSQDRVSYEQFF. Written as DNA, the CDR3 is TGTGCCAGCAGCCAGGACAGGGTTTCCTATGAGCAGTTCTTC.

The CDR3 DNA reads as TGTGCCAGCATCAAACGAGGAACTATAAGCTCCTACAATGAGCAGTTCTTC. Amino acid sequence: CASIKRGTISSYNEQFF. V is TRBV6-1 and J is TRBJ2-1; no clear D gene. This CDR3 contains 17 residues. The V end lost 7 bases, the J end lost 0 bases, and 19 bases lay between the germline ends. Germline CDR1 is MNHNS and CDR2 is SASEGT.

This clonotype was seen ten or more times. The chain links TRBV7-2 to TRBJ1-1; D is unclear. CDR1 and CDR2 from the germline V gene are SGHTA and FQGNSA. The CDR3 is 16 residues long. The V end was cut by 1 base, the J end by 1 base, with 13 bases between. For the CDR3, the DNA is TGTGCCAGCAGCTTAGGAATAACGGGAGCGAACACTGAAGCTTTCTTT. As protein: CASSLGITGANTEAFF.

This chain links TRBV6-1 with TRBJ2-5; D is ambiguous. CDR1 is MNHNS, CDR2 SASEGT, per germline. This CDR3 is built from 12 residues. V was cut by 8 bases and J by 4 bases, with 11 bases left in between. Here the CDR3 DNA reads TGTGCCAGCTCTCGGGCTCTAGAGACCCAGTACTTC. It specifies CASSRALETQYF.

A few counts support this clonotype. The rearrangement joins TRBV6-1 to TRBJ1-5; D gene ambiguous. The V gene lost 5 bases and the J gene lost 4 bases, with 6 bases spanning the gap. The CDR3 runs to 12 residues. CDR1 MNHNS and CDR2 SASEGT come from the germline V gene. DNA for the CDR3: TGTGCCAGCAGTTACAGAAATCAGCCCCAGCATTTT. Residues: CASSYRNQPQHF.

This clonotype was observed a few times. The chain employs TRBV10-3 and TRBJ2-7, with D uncertain. The V end was cut by 4 bases, the J end by 1 base, with 8 bases between. The CDR3 is 13 amino acids. Looked up from germline, CDR1 is ENHRY and CDR2 is SYGVKD. CDR3: CAISGTDSYEQYF. The CDR3, as DNA: TGTGCCATCAGTGGGACGGATTCCTACGAGCAGTACTTC.

V and J are TRBV20-1 and TRBJ1-2, with D perhaps matching TRBD1 (5 bases). V lost 0 bases and J 2 bases, leaving 13 bases between the germline ends. Per the germline V gene, CDR1 is DFQATT and CDR2 is SNEGSKA (reference sequence). The CDR3 has 15 amino acids. In nucleotides, the CDR3 is TGCAGTGCTAGAGATCACCCGACAGTCAACTATGGCTACACCTTC. As protein: CSARDHPTVNYGYTF.

The chain combines TRBV6-5 with TRBJ1-1; perhaps TRBD1 as D (6 bases). The germline V gene encodes CDR1 MNHEY and CDR2 SVGAGI. CDR3 size: 15 residues. Deletions cut 2 bases from V and 5 bases from J, with 15 bases between. The CDR3 loop reads CASSYDRGLWTEAFF. The CDR3 DNA is TGTGCCAGCAGTTACGATCGGGGGCTTTGGACTGAAGCTTTCTTT.

Details on this clonotype: Sequence at one end of the junction differs from germline and may be a read error. The chain links TRBV6-1 to TRBJ1-1; unclear D gene. This CDR3 spans 13 amino acids. Germline assignment: CDR1 MNHNS and CDR2 SASEGT. CDR3 coding DNA: TGTGCCAGCAGTGAACCCGAGAACACTAAAGCTTTCTTT. This encodes CASSEPENTKAFF.

With respect to this clonotype: A much more abundant neighbour one base away suggests this may be a read error. The rearrangement uses TRBV3-1 and TRBJ1-1, with D perhaps TRBD1 (5 bases). Germline V lookup: CDR1 LGHDT, CDR2 YNNKEL (reference sequence). The CDR3 totals 13 residues. Trimming pared 6 bases from V and 6 bases from J, leaving 14 bases between. The CDR3 reads CASSRQQNAEAFF. CDR3 in DNA: TGTGCCAGCAGTAGACAGCAAAACGCTGAAGCTTTCTTT. Based on the CDR3 plus reference TRBV3-1 and TRBJ1-1, the full variable domain is DTAVSQTPKYLVTQMGNDKSIKCEQNLGHDTMYWYKQDSKKFLKIMFSYNNKELIINETVPNRFSPKSPDKAHLNLHINSLELGDSAVYFCASSRQQNAEAFFGQGTRLTVV.

This clonotype was counted only a few times. A much larger clone lies one base from this, so it may be a read error. The gene calls are TRBV6-1 and TRBJ2-5; a weak D match, TRBD2 (6 bases). Germline V gives CDR1 MNHNS, CDR2 SASEGT. This CDR3 is built from 15 residues. Trimming removed 6 bases at V and 2 bases at J, with 16 bases between. CDR3: CASSPRRGHQETQYF. The CDR3 DNA sequence: TGTGCCAGCAGCCCTAGGAGGGGCCATCAAGAGACCCAGTACTTC.

This clonotype is classed as medium-sized. The V call is TRBV28, the J call TRBJ2-4; D unresolved. Germline V lookup: CDR1 MDHEN, CDR2 SYDVKM. This CDR3 spans 16 amino acids. The V gene lost 2 bases and the J gene lost 3 bases, with 14 bases spanning the gap. CDR3 residues: CASSLMGRRRKNIQYF. In DNA form, the CDR3 reads TGTGCCAGCAGTTTAATGGGCCGACGTCGCAAAAACATTCAGTACTTC. The variable domain in full, with the rest retrieved from reference TRBV28 and TRBJ2-4, is DVKVTQSSRYLVKRTGEKVFLECVQDMDHENMFWYRQDPGLGLRLIYFSYDVKMKEKGDIPEGYSVSREKKERFSLILESASTNQTSMYLCASSLMGRRRKNIQYFGAGTRLSVL.

The chain couples TRBV4-1 to TRBJ1-1; 8 positions match TRBD1. After removal of 2 bases from V and 5 bases from J, the junction contained 4 bases not matched to a gene. The CDR3 totals 14 residues. Germline values: CDR1 MGHRA, CDR2 YSYEKL. CDR3 nucleotides: TGCGCCAGCAGCCAAAACAGGGGGAGGACTGAAGCTTTCTTT. Translation gives CASSQNRGRTEAFF.

This clonotype was seen repeatedly, ten times or more. This sequence joins TRBV18 and TRBJ1-2; the D is unclear. The CDR3 has 15 amino acids. The V end lost 5 bases, the J end lost 7 bases, and 20 bases lay between the germline ends. Germline V gene data show CDR1 as KGHSH and CDR2 as LQKENI. The CDR3 sequence: CASSTTKDPVGGYTF. CDR3 in DNA: TGTGCCAGCTCAACAACGAAGGACCCGGTGGGTGGCTACACCTTC.

CDR3 loop: CASRTATIGGYTF. CDR3 coding DNA: TGTGCCAGCAGAACAGCCACCATTGGGGGCTACACCTTC. The chain joins TRBV6-2 or TRBV6-3 to TRBJ1-2; D remains unclear. V was clipped by 6 bases and J by 8 bases, with 16 bases between them. The CDR3 sequence is 13 residues long. Germline CDR1 reads MNHEY; CDR2 reads SVGEGT.

The chain combines TRBV27 with TRBJ1-2; 10 bases fit TRBD1. The V gene's germline CDR1 is MNHEY and CDR2 SMNVEV (reference sequence). V dropped 6 bases and J dropped 4; count of bases not matched to a gene: 8. The CDR3 loop spans 15 amino acids. The CDR3 protein is CASSLTGTGAYGYTF. DNA for the CDR3: TGTGCCAGCAGCCTAACCGGGACAGGGGCCTATGGCTACACCTTC.

V is TRBV20-1 and J is TRBJ1-5; TRBD1 agrees at 9 bases. CDR3 length: 16 residues. Trimming took 6 bases from V and 2 from J; bases not matched to a gene: 11. Germline V gene lookup returns CDR1 DFQATT and CDR2 SNEGSKA (reference sequence). This chain's CDR3 is CSAPGTGRGGNQPQHF. The CDR3 coding sequence is TGCAGTGCCCCCGGGACAGGGCGGGGAGGCAATCAGCCCCAGCATTTT.

This rearrangement joins TRBV20-1 to TRBJ2-5; 10 nucleotides line up with TRBD2. Trimming at V came to 5 bases and at J to 4 bases, leaving 13 bases not matched to a gene. CDR1 and CDR2 (germline): DFQATT, SNEGSKA (reference sequence). This CDR3 region has 16 residues. The CDR3 region has the DNA TGCAGTGCTCGATTAGCGGGAGGCGGATCCGGAGAGACCCAGTACTTC. Its protein is CSARLAGGGSGETQYF.

The chain combines TRBV20-1 with TRBJ2-7, with D possibly matching TRBD1 (7 bases). CDR3 size: 11 residues. Trimming took off 3 bases at V and 12 bases at J, with 15 bases between the two ends. Germline V CDR1 and CDR2: DFQATT, SNEGSKA (reference sequence). CDR3 residues: CSARPDREAYF. The CDR3 DNA sequence: TGCAGTGCTAGGCCCGACAGGGAGGCGTACTTC.

The chain links TRBV15 to TRBJ1-5; weak D call: TRBD1 (6 bases). V lost 5 bases and J 5 bases, leaving 13 bases between the germline ends. The CDR3 runs 14 residues. Looked up from germline, CDR1 is LNHNV and CDR2 is YYDKDF (reference sequence). CDR3 protein: CATSLRQAYQPQHF. In nucleotides, the CDR3 is TGTGCCACCAGCTTGCGACAGGCCTATCAGCCCCAGCATTTT. Filled out from reference TRBV15 and TRBJ1-5, the complete variable domain reads DAMVIQNPRYQVTQFGKPVTLSCSQTLNHNVMYWYQQKSSQAPKLLFHYYDKDFNNEADTPDNFQSRRPNTSFCFLDIRSPGLGDTAMYLCATSLRQAYQPQHFGDGTRLSIL.

The sample holds many counts of this clonotype. The J gene is TRBJ2-1, the V gene TRBV6-6; D possibly corresponds to TRBD1 (7 bases). CDR1 is MNHNY, CDR2 SVGAGI, per germline (reference sequence). CDR3 size: 22 residues. Trimming left V 2 bases short and J 2 bases short, with 31 bases between. The chain's CDR3 is CASSYPRLQGKTSHNTYNEQFF. CDR3 sequence (DNA): TGTGCCAGCAGTTACCCTAGACTACAGGGGAAAACTAGCCATAATACCTACAATGAGCAGTTCTTC.

The rearrangement uses TRBV25-1 and TRBJ1-5; 10 bases match TRBD1. The DNA end lines up better with TRBJ1-6; the J call may be wrong. The CDR3 covers 15 residues. Germline CDR1 reads MGHDK; CDR2 reads SYGVNS. In DNA form, the CDR3 reads TGTGCCAGCAGTGTCATGACAGGGGGCAATTCACCCCTCCACTTT. It encodes CASSVMTGGNSPLHF.

The V and J genes are TRBV6-1 and TRBJ1-6, with D unclear. V gave up 0 bases and J gave up 4 bases, with 13 bases separating them. The CDR3 extends over 17 amino acids. CDR1 is MNHNS, CDR2 SASEGT, per germline. The CDR3 reads CASSEAATQMYNSPLHF. The CDR3 DNA reads TGTGCCAGCAGTGAAGCTGCCACCCAAATGTATAATTCACCCCTCCACTTT.

V gene TRBV20-1 combines with J gene TRBJ2-7, with TRBD1 matching 9 bases. CDR3 length equals 17 residues. Looked up from germline, CDR1 is DFQATT and CDR2 is SNEGSKA (reference sequence). V was pared by 0 bases and J by 0 bases, with 9 bases of the junction left unmatched. The CDR3 is CSARDSRRQGVSYEQYF. The CDR3 coding sequence is TGCAGTGCTAGAGATAGTCGGAGACAGGGGGTCTCCTACGAGCAGTACTTC.

In DNA, the CDR3 is TGCAGTGCTAGAGGGGAAGGACGTCAGCCCCAGCATTTT. It yields the protein CSARGEGRQPQHF. This sequence joins TRBV20-1 and TRBJ1-5, with D unclear. Germline values: CDR1 DFQATT, CDR2 SNEGSKA (reference sequence). Trimming removed 1 base at V and 6 bases at J, with 10 bases between. The CDR3 is 13 amino acids.